The text below deals with one T cell receptor beta chain. PCR primers comprised 60 Vbeta and 13 Jbeta primers. Assay: immunoSEQ multiplex PCR; the TCRdb copy retains only in-frame clones and omits some. The table records under 150,000 clones, 83% of them present only once. The data belong to a study of cytomegalovirus exposure and HLA in healthy donors. Sequenced input: PBMCs. The clonotype comes from a girl aged 2 to 10 in good health and CMV-seronegative.

The CDR3 nucleotides are TGTGCCAGCAGCAGGACAGGATATAGCAATCAGCCCCAGCATTTT. This encodes CASSRTGYSNQPQHF. V is TRBV28 and J is TRBJ1-5, with 7 bases that match TRBD1. Germline trimming cut 6 bases from V and 0 bases from J; bases unmatched to any gene: 5. The germline V gene has CDR1 MDHEN and CDR2 SYDVKM. CDR3 size: 15 residues.